This T cell receptor (beta chain) is drawn from a study of post-analysis software for immune sequencing data. Unique molecular identifiers were built into the TCR beta cDNA libraries. TCRdb reprocessed the PCR reads via MiXCR and lists one record per CDR3 protein. The table lists about 770,000 distinct CDR3 sequences, roughly 50% of them singletons, with 4% to 5% in the top ten. This clonotype originated in a girl under 18 with multiple sclerosis. The sequencing sample was made of blood.

CDR3 sequence reads: CSARDLTGDPGELFF. CDR3 sequence (DNA): TGCAGTGCTAGGGACCTGACAGGGGACCCCGGGGAGCTGTTTTTT. The chain has TRBV20-1 and TRBJ2-2; 8 bases are a match to TRBD1. There are 15 residues in the CDR3. V dropped 3 bases and J dropped 6; count of bases not matched to a gene: 9. Germline V CDR1 and CDR2: DFQATT, SNEGSKA (reference sequence).